This note documents a single TCR beta chain sequence. What it binds is not known. The data are from a study of OX40 agonist ivuxolimab in advanced cancers. Study details: Patients' therapy was ivuxolimab, an antibody that acts as an agonist of OX40 (CD134). Patients treated during dose escalation were battling hepatocellular carcinoma, melanoma, renal cell or head and neck cancer.

The cohort excluded patients with autoimmune disease history or systemic immunosuppression. Findings and caveats of the study: The study did not work out the antigen specificity of the expanded peripheral T cells.

Produced via immunoSEQ multiplex PCR; TCRdb's table is partial and in-frame only. The profile shows about 98,000 clones, around 85% of them singletons. The origin of this receptor is an adult with an advanced solid tumor such as melanoma, head and neck, liver or kidney cancer. Source: CD4+ or CD8+ T cells sorted from blood, taken in a trial of the OX40 agonist ivuxolimab.

The CDR3 nucleotides are TGTGCCAGCAGTTCCCCCTGGAATGGGAGGGTAATGAACACTGAAGCTTTCTTT. This encodes CASSSPWNGRVMNTEAFF. The genes are TRBV28 and TRBJ1-1, with D unclear. Trimming left V 4 bases short and J 0 bases short, with 21 bases between. The CDR3 covers 18 residues. Germline V lookup: CDR1 MDHEN, CDR2 SYDVKM. Full variable domain (missing parts from reference TRBV28 and TRBJ1-1): DVKVTQSSRYLVKRTGEKVFLECVQDMDHENMFWYRQDPGLGLRLIYFSYDVKMKEKGDIPEGYSVSREKKERFSLILESASTNQTSMYLCASSSPWNGRVMNTEAFFGQGTRLTVV.